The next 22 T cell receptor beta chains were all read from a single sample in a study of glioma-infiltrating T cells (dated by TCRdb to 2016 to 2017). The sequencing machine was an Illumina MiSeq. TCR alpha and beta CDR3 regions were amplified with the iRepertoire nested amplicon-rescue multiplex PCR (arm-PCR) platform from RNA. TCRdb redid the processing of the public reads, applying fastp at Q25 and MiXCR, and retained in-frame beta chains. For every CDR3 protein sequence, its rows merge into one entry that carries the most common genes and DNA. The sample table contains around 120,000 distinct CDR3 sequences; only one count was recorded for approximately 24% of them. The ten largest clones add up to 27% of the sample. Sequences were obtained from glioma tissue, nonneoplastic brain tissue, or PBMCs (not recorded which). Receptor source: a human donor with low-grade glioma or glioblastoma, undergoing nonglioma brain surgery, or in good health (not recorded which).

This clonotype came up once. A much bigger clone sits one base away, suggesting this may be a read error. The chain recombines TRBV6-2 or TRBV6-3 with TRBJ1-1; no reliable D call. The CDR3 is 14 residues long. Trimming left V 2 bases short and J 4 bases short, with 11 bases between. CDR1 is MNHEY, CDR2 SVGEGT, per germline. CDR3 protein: CASSYRAHGTEAFF. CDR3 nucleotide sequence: TGTGCCAGCAGTTACAGAGCACACGGCACTGAAGCTTTCTTT.

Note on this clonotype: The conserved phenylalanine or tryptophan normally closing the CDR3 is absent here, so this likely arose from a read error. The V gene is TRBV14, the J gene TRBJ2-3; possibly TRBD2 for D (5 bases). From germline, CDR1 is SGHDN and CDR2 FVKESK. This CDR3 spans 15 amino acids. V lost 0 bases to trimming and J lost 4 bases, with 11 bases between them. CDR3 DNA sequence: TGTGCCAGCAGCCAAGAGCGGCTAGCTGCAGATACGCAGTATTCT. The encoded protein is CASSQERLAADTQYS.

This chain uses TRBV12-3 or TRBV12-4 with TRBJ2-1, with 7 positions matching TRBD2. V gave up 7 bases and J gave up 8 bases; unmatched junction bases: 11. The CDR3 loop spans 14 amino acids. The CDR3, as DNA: TGTGCCAGCACCCCTAGCGGCGATCGGGATGAGCAGTTCTTC. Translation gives CASTPSGDRDEQFF.

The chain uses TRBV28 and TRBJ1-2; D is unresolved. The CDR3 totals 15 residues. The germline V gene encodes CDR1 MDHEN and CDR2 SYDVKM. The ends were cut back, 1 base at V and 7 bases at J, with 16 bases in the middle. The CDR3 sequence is CASSLSAGVLCGYTF. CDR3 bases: TGTGCCAGCAGTTTATCCGCAGGAGTTCTCTGTGGCTACACCTTC.

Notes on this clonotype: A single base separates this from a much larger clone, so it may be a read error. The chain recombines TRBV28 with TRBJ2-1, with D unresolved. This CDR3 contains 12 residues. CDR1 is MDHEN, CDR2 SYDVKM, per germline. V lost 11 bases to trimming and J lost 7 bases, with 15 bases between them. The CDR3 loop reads CAGTPPLNEQFF. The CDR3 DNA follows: TGTGCCGGCACCCCTCCTTTAAATGAGCAGTTCTTC.

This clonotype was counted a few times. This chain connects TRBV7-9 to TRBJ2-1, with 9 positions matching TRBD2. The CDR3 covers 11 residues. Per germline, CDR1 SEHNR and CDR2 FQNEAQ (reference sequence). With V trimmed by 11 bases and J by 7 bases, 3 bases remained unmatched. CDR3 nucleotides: TGTGCCGCCAGCGGGAGGAATGAGCAGTTCTTC. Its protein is CAASGRNEQFF.

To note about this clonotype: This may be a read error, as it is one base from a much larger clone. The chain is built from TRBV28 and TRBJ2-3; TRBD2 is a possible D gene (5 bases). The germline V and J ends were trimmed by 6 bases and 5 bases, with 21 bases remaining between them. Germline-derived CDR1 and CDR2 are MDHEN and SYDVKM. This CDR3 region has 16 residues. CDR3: CASRAGGSGKGDTQYF. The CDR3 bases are TGTGCCAGCAGGGCGGGCGGTTCGGGGAAGGGAGATACGCAGTATTTT.

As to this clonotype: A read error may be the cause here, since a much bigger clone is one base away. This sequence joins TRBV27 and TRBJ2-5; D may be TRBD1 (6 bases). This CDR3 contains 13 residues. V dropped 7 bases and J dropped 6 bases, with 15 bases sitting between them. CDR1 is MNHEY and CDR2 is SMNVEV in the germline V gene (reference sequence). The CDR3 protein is CASIFAQGKTQYF. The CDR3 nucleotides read TGTGCCAGCATTTTCGCACAGGGAAAGACCCAGTACTTC.

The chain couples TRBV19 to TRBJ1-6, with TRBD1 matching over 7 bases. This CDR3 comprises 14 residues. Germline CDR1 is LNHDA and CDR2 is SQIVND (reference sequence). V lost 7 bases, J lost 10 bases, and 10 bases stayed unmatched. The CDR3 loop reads CASTSRQDRSPLHF. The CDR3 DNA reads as TGTGCCAGTACCTCAAGACAGGACAGGTCACCCCTCCACTTT.

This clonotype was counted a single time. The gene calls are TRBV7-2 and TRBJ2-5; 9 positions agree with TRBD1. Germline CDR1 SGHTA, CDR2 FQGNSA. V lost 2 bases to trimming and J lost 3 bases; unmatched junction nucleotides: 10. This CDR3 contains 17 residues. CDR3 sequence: CASSLRLGTGGEETQYF. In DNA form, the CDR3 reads TGTGCCAGCAGCTTACGTCTTGGTACAGGGGGCGAAGAGACCCAGTACTTC.

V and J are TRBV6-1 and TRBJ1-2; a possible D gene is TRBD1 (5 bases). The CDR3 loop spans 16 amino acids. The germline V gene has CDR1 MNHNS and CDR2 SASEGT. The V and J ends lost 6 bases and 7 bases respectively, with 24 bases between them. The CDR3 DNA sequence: TGTGCCAGCAGAAATAGTGGGACCCCCGATAGTAGTGGCTACACCTTC. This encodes CASRNSGTPDSSGYTF.

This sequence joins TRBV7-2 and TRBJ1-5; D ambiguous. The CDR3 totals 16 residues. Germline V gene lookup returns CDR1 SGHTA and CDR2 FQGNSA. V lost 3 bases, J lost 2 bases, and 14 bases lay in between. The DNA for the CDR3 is TGTGCCAGCAGCTTCGCCCCTACATGGGGCAATCAGCCCCAGCATTTT. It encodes CASSFAPTWGNQPQHF.

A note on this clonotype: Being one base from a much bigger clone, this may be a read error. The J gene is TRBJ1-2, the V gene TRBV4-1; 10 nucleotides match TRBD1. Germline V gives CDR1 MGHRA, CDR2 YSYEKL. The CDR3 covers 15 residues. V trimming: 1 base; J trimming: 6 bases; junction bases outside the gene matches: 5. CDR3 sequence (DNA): TGCGCCAGCAGCCAAGGCGGGACAGGGGAGCATGGCTACACCTTC. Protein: CASSQGGTGEHGYTF.

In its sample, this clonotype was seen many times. CDR3 sequence reads: CASSYSFSGGTEAFF. CDR3 nucleotides: TGTGCCAGCAGTTACTCCTTTTCAGGGGGCACTGAAGCTTTCTTT. The V gene is TRBV6-6, the J gene TRBJ1-1; 7 bases match TRBD1. The CDR3 runs 15 residues. Germline assignment: CDR1 MNHNY and CDR2 SVGAGI (reference sequence). Losses at the gene ends were 0 bases for V and 4 bases for J; bases not matched to a gene: 5.

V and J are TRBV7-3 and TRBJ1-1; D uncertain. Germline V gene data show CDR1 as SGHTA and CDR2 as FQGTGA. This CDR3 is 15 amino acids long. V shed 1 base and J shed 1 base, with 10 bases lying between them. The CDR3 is CASSLMGGTNTEAFF. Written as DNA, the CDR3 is TGTGCCAGCAGCTTAATGGGAGGAACGAACACTGAAGCTTTCTTT.

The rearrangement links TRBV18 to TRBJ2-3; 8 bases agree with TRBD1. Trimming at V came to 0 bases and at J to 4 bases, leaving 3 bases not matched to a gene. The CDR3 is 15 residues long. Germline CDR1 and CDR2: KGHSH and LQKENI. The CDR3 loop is CASSPPAGGPDTQYF. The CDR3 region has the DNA TGTGCCAGCTCACCACCTGCAGGGGGCCCAGATACGCAGTATTTT.

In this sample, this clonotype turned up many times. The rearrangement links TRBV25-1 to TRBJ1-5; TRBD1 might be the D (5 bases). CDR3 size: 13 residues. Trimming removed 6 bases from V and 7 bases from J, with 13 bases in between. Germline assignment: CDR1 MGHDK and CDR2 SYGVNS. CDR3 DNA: TGTGCCAGCAGACAGGAGTGGGGCCAGCCCCAGCATTTT. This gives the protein CASRQEWGQPQHF.

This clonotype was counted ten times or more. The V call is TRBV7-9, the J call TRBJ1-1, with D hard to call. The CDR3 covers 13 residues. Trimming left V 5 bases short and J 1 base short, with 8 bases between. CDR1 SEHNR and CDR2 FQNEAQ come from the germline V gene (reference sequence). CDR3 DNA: TGTGCCAGCAGCATAAGACAGAACACTGAAGCTTTCTTT. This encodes CASSIRQNTEAFF.

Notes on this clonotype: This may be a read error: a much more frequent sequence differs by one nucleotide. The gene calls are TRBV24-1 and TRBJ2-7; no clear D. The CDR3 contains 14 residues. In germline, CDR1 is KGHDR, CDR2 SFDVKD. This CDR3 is CASSSARPPYEQYV. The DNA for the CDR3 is TGTGCCAGCAGTTCCGCCCGCCCCCCATACGAGCAGTACGTC.

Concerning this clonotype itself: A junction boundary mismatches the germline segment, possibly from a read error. Written as DNA, the CDR3 is TGTGCCACCTCGACTGTGTACAATGAGCGGTTCTTC. Encoded protein: CATSTVYNERFF. The rearrangement links TRBV2 to TRBJ2-1; D unresolved. The CDR3 length is 12 residues. Germline V lookup: CDR1 SNHLY, CDR2 FYNNEI.

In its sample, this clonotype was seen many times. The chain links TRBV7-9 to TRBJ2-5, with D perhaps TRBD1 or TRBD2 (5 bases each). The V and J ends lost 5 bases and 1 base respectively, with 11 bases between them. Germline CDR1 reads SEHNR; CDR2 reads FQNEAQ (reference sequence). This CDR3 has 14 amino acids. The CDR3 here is CASSPRGSQETQYF. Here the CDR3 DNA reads TGTGCCAGCAGCCCCCGGGGCAGCCAAGAGACCCAGTACTTC.

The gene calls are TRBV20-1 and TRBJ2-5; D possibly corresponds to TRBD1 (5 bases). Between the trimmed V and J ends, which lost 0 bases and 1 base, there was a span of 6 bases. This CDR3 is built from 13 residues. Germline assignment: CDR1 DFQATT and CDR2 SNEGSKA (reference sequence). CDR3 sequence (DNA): TGCAGTGCTAGAGAAGGGGTCCAAGAGACCCAGTACTTC. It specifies CSAREGVQETQYF.